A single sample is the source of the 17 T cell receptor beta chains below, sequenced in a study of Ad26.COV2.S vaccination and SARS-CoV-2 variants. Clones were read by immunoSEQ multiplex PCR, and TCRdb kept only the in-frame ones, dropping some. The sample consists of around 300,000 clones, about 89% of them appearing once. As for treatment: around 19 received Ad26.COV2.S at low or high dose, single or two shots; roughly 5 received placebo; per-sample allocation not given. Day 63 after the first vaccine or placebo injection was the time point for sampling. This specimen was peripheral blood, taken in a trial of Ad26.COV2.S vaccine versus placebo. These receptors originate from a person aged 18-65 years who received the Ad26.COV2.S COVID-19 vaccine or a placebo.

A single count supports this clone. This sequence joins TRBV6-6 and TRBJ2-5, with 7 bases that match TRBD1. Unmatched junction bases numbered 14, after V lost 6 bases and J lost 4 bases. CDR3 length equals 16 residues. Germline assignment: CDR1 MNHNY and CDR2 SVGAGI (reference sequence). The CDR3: CASRLRQGRSRETQYF. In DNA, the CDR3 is TGTGCCAGCAGGCTTAGACAGGGACGGAGCAGAGAGACCCAGTACTTC.

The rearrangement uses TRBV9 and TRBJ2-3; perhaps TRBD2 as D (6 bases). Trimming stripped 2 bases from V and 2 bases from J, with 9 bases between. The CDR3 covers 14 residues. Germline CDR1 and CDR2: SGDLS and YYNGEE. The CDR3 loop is CASSVSGVTDTQYF. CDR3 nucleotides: TGTGCCAGCAGCGTTTCGGGGGTCACAGATACGCAGTATTTT.

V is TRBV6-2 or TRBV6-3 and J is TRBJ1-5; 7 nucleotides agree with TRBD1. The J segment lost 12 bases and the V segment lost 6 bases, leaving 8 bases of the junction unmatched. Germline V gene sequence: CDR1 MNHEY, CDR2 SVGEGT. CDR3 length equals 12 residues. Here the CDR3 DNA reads TGTGCCAGCAGCGGGACAGCCCCAGACCAGCATTTT. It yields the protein CASSGTAPDQHF.

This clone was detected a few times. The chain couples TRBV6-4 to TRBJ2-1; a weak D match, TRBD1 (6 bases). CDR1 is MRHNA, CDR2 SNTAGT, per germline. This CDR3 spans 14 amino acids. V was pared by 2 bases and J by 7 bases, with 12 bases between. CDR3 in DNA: TGTGCCAGCAGTGACGGGAACAGGGTTAATGAGCAGTTCTTC. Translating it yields CASSDGNRVNEQFF.

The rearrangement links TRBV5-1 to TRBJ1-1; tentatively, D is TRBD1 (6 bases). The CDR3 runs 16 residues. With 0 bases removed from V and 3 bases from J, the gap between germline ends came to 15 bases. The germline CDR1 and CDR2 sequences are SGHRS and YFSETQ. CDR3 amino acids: CASSLARGSVDTEAFF. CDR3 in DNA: TGCGCCAGCAGCTTGGCCAGGGGCAGCGTGGACACTGAAGCTTTCTTT.

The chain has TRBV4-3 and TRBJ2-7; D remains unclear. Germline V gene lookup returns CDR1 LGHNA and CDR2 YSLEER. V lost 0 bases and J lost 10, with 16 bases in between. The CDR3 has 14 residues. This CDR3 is CASSQDVQAVGQYF. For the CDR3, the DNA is TGCGCCAGCAGCCAAGATGTCCAGGCGGTAGGTCAGTACTTC.

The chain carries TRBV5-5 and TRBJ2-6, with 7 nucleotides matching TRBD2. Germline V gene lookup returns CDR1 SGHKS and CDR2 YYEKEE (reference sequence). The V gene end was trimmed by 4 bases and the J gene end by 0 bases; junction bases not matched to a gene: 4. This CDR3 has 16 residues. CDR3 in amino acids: CASSLGEGSGANVLTF. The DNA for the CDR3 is TGTGCCAGCAGCCTGGGGGAGGGCTCTGGGGCCAACGTCCTGACTTTC.

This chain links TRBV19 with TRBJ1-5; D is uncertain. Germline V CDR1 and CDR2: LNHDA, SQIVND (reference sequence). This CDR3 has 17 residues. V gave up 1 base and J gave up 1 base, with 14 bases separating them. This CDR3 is CASSIARGNPSNQPQHF. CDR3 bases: TGTGCCAGTAGTATAGCGAGAGGGAACCCGAGCAATCAGCCCCAGCATTTT.

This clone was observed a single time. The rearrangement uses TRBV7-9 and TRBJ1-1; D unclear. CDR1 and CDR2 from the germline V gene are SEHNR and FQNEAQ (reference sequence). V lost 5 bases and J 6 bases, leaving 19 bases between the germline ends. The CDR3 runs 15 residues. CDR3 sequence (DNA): TGTGCCAGCAGCCCCACCCCGGCGGCCCGAGCTGAAGCTTTCTTT. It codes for CASSPTPAARAEAFF.

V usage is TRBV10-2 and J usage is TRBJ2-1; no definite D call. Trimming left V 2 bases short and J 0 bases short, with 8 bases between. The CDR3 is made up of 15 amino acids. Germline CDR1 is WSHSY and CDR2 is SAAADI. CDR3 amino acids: CASSEGRSSYNEQFF. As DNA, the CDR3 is TGCGCCAGCAGTGAGGGACGAAGCTCCTACAATGAGCAGTTCTTC.

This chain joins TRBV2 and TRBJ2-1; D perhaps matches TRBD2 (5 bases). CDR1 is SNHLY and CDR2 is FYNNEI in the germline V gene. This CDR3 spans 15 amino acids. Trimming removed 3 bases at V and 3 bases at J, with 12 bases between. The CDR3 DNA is TGTGCCAGCAGTGATCAGGCTAGCAGCTACAATGAGCAGTTCTTC. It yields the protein CASSDQASSYNEQFF. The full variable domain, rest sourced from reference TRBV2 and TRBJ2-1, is EPEVTQTPSHQVTQMGQEVILRCVPISNHLYFYWYRQILGQKVEFLVSFYNNEISEKSEIFDDQFSVERPDGSNFTLKIRSTKLEDSAMYFCASSDQASSYNEQFFGPGTRLTVL.

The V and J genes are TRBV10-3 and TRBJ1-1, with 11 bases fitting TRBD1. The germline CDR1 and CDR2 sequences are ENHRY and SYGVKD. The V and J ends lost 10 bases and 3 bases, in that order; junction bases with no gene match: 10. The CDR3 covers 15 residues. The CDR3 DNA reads TGTGCCACGGAACCGGGACAGGGGGATTACACTGAAGCTTTCTTT. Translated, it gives CATEPGQGDYTEAFF.

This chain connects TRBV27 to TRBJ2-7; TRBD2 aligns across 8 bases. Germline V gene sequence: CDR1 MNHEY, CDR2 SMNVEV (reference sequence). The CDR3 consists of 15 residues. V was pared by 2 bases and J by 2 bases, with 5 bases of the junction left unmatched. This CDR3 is CASSLSRREAYEQYF. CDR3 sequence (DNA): TGTGCCAGCAGTTTAAGCAGGCGGGAGGCCTACGAGCAGTACTTC.

The CDR3 region is CASSLGGEGEDSPLHF. The CDR3 DNA sequence: TGTGCCAGCAGCTTAGGTGGAGAGGGTGAGGATTCACCCCTCCACTTT. V and J are TRBV7-9 and TRBJ1-6, with no clear D. V lost 1 base and J lost 8, with 15 bases in between. The CDR3 loop spans 16 amino acids. The germline V gene encodes CDR1 SEHNR and CDR2 FQNEAQ (reference sequence).

CDR3 sequence (DNA): TGTGCCAGCAGTTTAGAAAACTATGGCTACACCTTC. Translating gives CASSLENYGYTF. This chain uses TRBV12-3 or TRBV12-4 with TRBJ1-2; D not resolved. The CDR3 extends over 12 amino acids. V lost 1 base and J lost 2, with 2 bases in between.

The CDR3 region is CSARANTEAFF. DNA of the CDR3: TGCAGTGCTAGAGCCAACACTGAAGCTTTCTTT. J is TRBJ1-1 and V is TRBV20-1; D not certain. The CDR3 extends over 11 amino acids. Germline V gives CDR1 DFQATT, CDR2 SNEGSKA (reference sequence). Trimming pared 1 base from V and 2 bases from J, leaving 2 bases between.

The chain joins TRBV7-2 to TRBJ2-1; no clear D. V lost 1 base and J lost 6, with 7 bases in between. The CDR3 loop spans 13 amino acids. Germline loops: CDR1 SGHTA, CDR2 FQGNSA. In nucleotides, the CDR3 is TGTGCCAGCAGCTTAGTAGTAGCCAATGAGCAGTTCTTC. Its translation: CASSLVVANEQFF.